This TCR beta chain was identified during a study of beta chain features in type 1 diabetes. The authors reverse transcribed all of the isolated RNA, so sequencing captured expressed TCRB transcripts. Here immunoSEQ multiplex PCR was the method, and the copy in TCRdb shows in-frame clones only, minus some. The sample records approximately 120,000 clones, roughly a sixth being singletons. This CDR3 is built from 13 residues. V dropped 0 bases and J dropped 5 bases, with 9 bases sitting between them. The V gene's germline CDR1 is SGHRS and CDR2 YFSETQ. Findings and caveats of the study: A moderate, significant TCRB CDR3 shortening appeared in type 1 diabetes across four CD4+ subsets.

This clone was detected ten times or more. The antigen is unknown. This receptor was identified in a man in his late teens or twenties with type 1 diabetes. The rearrangement uses TRBV5-1 and TRBJ2-7; a possible D gene is TRBD2 (5 bases). Sequences were obtained from central memory CD4+ T cells from blood. CDR3 protein: CASSLVGNDEQYF. CDR3 nucleotide sequence: TGCGCCAGCAGCTTGGTCGGGAACGACGAGCAGTACTTC.